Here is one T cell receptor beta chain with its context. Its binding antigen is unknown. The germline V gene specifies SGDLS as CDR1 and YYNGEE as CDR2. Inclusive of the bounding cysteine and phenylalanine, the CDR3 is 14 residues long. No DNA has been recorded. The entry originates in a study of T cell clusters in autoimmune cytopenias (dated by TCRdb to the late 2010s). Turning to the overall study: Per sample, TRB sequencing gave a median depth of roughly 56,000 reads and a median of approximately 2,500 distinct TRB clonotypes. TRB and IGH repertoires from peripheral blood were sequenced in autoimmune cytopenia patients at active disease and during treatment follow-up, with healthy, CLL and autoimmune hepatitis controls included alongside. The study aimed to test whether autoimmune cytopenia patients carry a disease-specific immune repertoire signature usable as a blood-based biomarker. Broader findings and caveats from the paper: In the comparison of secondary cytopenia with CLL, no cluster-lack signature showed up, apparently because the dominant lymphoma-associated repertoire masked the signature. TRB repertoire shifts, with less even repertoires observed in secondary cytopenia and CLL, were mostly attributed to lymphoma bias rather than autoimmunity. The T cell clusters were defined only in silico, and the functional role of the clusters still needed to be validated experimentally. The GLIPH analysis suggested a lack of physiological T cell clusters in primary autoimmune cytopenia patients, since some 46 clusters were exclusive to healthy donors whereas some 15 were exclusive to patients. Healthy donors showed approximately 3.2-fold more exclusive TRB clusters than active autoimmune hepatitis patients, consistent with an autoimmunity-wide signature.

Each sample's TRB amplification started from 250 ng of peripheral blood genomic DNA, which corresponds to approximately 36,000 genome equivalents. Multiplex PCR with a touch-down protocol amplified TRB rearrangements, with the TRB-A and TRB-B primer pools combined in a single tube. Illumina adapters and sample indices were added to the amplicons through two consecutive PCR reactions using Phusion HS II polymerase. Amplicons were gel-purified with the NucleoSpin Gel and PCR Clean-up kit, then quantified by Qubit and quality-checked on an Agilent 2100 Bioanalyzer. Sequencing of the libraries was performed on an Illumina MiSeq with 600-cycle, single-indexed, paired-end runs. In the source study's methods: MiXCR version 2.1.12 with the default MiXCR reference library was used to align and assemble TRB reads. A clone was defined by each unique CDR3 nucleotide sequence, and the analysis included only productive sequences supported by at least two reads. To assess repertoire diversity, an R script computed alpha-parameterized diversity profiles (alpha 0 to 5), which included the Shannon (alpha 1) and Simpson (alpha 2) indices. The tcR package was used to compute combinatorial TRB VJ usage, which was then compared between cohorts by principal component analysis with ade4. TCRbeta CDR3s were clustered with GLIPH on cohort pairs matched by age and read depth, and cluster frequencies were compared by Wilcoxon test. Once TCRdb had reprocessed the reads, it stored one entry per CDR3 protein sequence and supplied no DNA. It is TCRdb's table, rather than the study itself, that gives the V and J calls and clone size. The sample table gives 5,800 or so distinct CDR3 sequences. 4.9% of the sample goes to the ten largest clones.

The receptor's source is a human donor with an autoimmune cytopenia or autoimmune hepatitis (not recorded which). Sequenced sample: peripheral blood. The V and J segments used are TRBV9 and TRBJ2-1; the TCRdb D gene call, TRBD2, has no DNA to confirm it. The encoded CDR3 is CASSAGREVSEQFF.